Listed below are T cell receptor beta chains from one sample, sequenced in a study of graft-versus-host responses after intestinal transplantation. The repertoire was sequenced with immunoSEQ multiplex PCR; TCRdb's copy has only in-frame clones and lacks some. This sample has around 54,000 clones, with about 89% found just once. Here the sequenced sample was PBMCs, taken 650 to 670 days after intestinal transplant. These receptors came from a human patient who received an intestinal transplant, so some T cells may come from the graft donor. Each CDR3 is given with its conserved first and last residue. Each record gives: J gene, D gene, clone size, V gene, CDR3 protein, CDR3 DNA. The D gene is left open where the match is weak. Expanded clones get a size class; other rows say once, few or many, or leave the size out.

>TRBJ1-1|.|.|TRBV18
CASSPDRTEAFF
TGTGCCAGCTCTCCCGACAGGACCGAAGCTTTCTTT
>TRBJ2-3|.|.|TRBV6-4
CASSGTLRGTQYF
TGTGCCAGCAGTGGGACCCTGAGGGGTACGCAGTATTTT
>TRBJ2-3|.|.|TRBV6-5
CASRRNSRTDTQYF
TGTGCCAGCAGGAGGAATTCACGCACAGATACGCAGTATTTT
>TRBJ2-1|.|.|TRBV6-6
CASCNPYNEQFF
TGTGCCAGCTGTAACCCCTACAATGAGCAGTTCTTC
>TRBJ2-1|.|.|TRBV9
CASSPTSFSYNEQFF
TGTGCCAGCAGCCCTACTTCGTTCTCCTACAATGAGCAGTTCTTC
>TRBJ1-1|.|.|TRBV7-8
CASSLKGVKRAEAFF
TGTGCCAGCAGCTTAAAAGGGGTCAAGAGGGCTGAAGCTTTCTTT
>TRBJ1-5|TRBD1|.|TRBV13
CASSSDRGGKPQHF
TGTGCCAGCAGCTCTGACAGGGGAGGGAAACCCCAGCATTTT
>TRBJ1-2|TRBD1|.|TRBV19
CASSGAGTERYGYTF
TGTGCCAGTAGTGGGGCCGGGACAGAACGGTATGGCTACACCTTC
>TRBJ1-5|.|.|TRBV18
CASSMRGGNQPQHF
TGTGCCAGCTCCATGAGAGGGGGCAATCAGCCCCAGCATTTT
>TRBJ2-1|.|once|TRBV27
CASSLGYNEQFF
TGTGCCAGCAGTTTAGGTTACAATGAGCAGTTCTTC
>TRBJ2-3|.|.|TRBV11-3
CASSLRDTQYF
TGTGCCAGCAGCTTAAGAGATACGCAGTATTTT
>TRBJ2-3|TRBD2|.|TRBV5-6
CASSPGTSGADTQYF
TGTGCCAGCAGCCCGGGGACTAGCGGGGCAGATACGCAGTATTTT
>TRBJ1-2|.|once|TRBV4-1
CASSPRAPHPGYGYTF
TGCGCCAGCAGTCCTCGAGCCCCTCATCCGGGTTATGGCTACACCTTC
>TRBJ2-7|.|.|TRBV2
CASSEILVTYEQYF
TGTGCCAGCAGTGAAATTCTGGTGACCTACGAGCAGTACTTC
>TRBJ2-3|TRBD2|.|TRBV4-1
CASSKGASGAGDTQYF
TGCGCCAGCAGCAAAGGGGCTAGCGGGGCGGGAGATACGCAGTATTTT
>TRBJ1-3|TRBD1|.|TRBV7-4
CARTWDSRGSATVSTIYF
TGTGCCAGGACTTGGGACAGCCGAGGCAGCGCAACTGTAAGCACCATATATTTT
>TRBJ1-6|.|.|TRBV2
CAAGPSSYNSPLHF
TGTGCCGCGGGCCCGAGCTCCTATAATTCACCCCTCCACTTT
>TRBJ2-3|.|.|TRBV2
CASNLGSTDTQYF
TGTGCCAGCAACCTAGGGAGCACAGATACGCAGTATTTT
>TRBJ1-3|.|.|TRBV6-9
CASSYRTRTGNTIYF
TGTGCCAGCAGTTATCGGACGCGGACTGGAAACACCATATATTTT
>TRBJ1-1|.|.|TRBV5-1
CASSPQGPEAFF
TGCGCCAGCAGCCCCCAGGGTCCTGAAGCTTTCTTT
>TRBJ2-3|.|.|TRBV5-6
CASSLVFGGAGKDTQYF
TGTGCCAGCAGCTTGGTATTCGGCGGAGCCGGAAAAGATACGCAGTATTTT
>TRBJ1-1|.|.|TRBV11-3
CASRDRSEAFF
TGTGCCAGCAGAGACAGGTCTGAAGCTTTCTTT
>TRBJ2-3|.|.|TRBV19
CASSMGLPRQFVRDTQYF
TGTGCCAGTAGTATGGGTTTACCTCGACAGTTCGTTCGGGATACGCAGTATTTT
>TRBJ2-7|.|.|TRBV7-9
CASSLVWGSQYF
TGTGCCAGCAGCTTAGTATGGGGATCGCAGTACTTC
>TRBJ1-2|.|.|TRBV9
CASSATGIPYGYTF
TGTGCCAGCAGCGCCACAGGGATTCCCTATGGCTACACCTTC
>TRBJ2-1|.|.|TRBV7-6
CASSLSTVNDEQFF
TGTGCCAGCAGCTTATCTACCGTGAACGATGAGCAGTTCTTC
>TRBJ2-7|TRBD1|.|TRBV7-9
CASTPTAQGDGEQYF
TGTGCCAGCACCCCGACCGCACAGGGGGACGGCGAGCAGTACTTC
>TRBJ2-7|.|.|TRBV10-3
CAIRGAYEQYF
TGTGCCATCCGAGGTGCGTACGAGCAGTACTTC
>TRBJ2-6|.|.|TRBV10-2
CASSRRSSGANVLTF
TGCGCCAGCAGCCGACGGTCTTCTGGGGCCAACGTCCTGACTTTC